This T cell receptor (beta chain) was recorded in a study of T-cell memory formation after mild COVID-19. Overall study: For the most part, TCR clusters were specific to one donor. Whole-study results and caveats: The pre-infection memory compartment contained some responding clones, suggesting cross-reactive memory joined.

Of note for this clonotype: The antigen remains unidentified.

V was clipped by 0 bases and J by 3 bases; unmatched bases: 4. The germline V gene has CDR1 MGHRA and CDR2 YSYEKL. The CDR3 contains 16 residues. TCRdb reprocessed the 5' RACE reads via MiXCR and lists one record per CDR3 protein. The sample contains around 250,000 distinct CDR3 sequences, approximately 9% of which appear only once. The chain recombines TRBV4-1 with TRBJ2-3, with TRBD2 matching 9 bases. Material: PBMCs or a T cell subset sorted from them (not recorded which). This TCR derives from a man aged 18 to 30 who had mild COVID-19 (a few samples of this study predate the infection). Cell type and time point are not known. CDR3 nucleotides: TGCGCCAGCAGCCAAGATCTAGCGGGGCGTACAGATACGCAGTATTTT. This codes for CASSQDLAGRTDTQYF.